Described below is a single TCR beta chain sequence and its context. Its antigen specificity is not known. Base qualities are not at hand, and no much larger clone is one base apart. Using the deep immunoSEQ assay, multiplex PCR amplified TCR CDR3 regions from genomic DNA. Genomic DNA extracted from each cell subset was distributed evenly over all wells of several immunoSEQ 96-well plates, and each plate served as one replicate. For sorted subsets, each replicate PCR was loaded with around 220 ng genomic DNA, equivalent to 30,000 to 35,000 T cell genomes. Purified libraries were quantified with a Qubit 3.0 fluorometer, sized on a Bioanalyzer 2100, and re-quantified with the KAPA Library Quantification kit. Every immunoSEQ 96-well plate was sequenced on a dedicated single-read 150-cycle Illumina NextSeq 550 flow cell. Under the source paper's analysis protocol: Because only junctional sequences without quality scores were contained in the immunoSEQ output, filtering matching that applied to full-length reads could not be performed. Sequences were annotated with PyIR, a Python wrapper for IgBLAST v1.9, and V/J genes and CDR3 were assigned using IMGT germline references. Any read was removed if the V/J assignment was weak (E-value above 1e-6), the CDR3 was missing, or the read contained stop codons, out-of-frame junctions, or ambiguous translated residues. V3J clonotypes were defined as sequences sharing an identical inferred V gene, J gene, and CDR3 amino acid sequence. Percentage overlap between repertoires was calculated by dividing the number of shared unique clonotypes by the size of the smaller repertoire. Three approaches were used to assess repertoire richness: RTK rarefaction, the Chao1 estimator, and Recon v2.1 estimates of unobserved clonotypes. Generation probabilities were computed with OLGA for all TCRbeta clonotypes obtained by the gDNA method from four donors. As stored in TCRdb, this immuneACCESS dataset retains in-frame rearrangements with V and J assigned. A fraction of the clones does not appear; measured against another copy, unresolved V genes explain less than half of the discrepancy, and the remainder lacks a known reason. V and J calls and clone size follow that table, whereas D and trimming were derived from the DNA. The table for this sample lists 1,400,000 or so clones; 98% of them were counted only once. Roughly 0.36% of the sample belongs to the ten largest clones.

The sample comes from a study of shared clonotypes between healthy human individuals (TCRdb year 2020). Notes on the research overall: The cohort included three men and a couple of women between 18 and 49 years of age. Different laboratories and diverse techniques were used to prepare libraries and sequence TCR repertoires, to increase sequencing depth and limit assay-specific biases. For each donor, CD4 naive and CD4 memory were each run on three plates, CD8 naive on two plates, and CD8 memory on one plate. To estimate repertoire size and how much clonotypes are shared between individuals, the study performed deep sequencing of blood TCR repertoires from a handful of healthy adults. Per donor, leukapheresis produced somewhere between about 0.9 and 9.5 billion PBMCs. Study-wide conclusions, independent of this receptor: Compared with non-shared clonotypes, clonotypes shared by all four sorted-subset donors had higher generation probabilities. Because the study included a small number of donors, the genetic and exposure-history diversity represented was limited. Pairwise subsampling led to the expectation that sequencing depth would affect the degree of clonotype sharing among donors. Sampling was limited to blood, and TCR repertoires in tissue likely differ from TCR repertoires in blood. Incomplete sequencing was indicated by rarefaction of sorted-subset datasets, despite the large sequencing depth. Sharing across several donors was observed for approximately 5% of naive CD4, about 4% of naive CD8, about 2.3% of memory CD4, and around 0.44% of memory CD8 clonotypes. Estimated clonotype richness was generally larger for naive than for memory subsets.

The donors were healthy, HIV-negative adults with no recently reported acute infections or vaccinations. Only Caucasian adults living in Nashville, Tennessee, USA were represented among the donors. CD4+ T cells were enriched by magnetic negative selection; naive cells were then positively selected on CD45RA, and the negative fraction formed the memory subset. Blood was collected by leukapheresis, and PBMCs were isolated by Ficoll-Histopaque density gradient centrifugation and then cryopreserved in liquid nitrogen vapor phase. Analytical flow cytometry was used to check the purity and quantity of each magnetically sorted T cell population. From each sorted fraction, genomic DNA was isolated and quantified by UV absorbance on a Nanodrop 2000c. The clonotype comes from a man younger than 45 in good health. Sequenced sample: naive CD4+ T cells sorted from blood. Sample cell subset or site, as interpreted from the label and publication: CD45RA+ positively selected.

Read as DNA, the sequence is TGTGCCAGCAGCTCGGGACTAGCCGGTAACAATGAGCAGTTCTTC. The translation is CASSSGLAGNNEQFF. The chain is assembled from TRBV7-8 and TRBJ2-1, and 9 junction bases match TRBD2. The CDR3 runs 15 residues from the cysteine to the phenylalanine. The DNA shown is the 45-base CDR3, in frame from base 1. After removal of 4 bases from V and 5 bases from J, the junction retains 6 bases not matched to a gene. CDR1 is given as SGHVS and CDR2 as FQNEAQ, both from the germline V gene.